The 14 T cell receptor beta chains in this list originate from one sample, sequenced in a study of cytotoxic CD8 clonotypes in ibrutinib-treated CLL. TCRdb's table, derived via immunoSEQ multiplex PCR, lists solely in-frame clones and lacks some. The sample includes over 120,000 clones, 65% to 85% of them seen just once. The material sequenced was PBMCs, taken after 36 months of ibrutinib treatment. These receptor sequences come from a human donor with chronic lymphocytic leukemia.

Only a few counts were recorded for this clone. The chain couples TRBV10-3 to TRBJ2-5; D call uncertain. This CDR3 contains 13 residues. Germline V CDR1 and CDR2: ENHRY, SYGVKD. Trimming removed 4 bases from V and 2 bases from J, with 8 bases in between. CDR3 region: CAISVRQQETQYF. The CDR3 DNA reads TGTGCCATCAGTGTTCGGCAGCAAGAGACCCAGTACTTC.

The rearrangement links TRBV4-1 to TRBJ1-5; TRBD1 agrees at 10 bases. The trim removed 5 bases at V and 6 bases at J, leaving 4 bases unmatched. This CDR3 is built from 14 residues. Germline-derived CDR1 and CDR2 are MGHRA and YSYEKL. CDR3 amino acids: CASSFGQGGQPQHF. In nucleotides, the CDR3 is TGCGCCAGCAGCTTCGGACAGGGGGGTCAGCCCCAGCATTTT.

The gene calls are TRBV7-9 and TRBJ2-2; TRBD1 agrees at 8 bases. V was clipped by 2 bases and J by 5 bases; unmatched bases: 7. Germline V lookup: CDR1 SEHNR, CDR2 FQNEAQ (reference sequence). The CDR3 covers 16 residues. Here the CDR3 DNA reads TGTGCCAGCAGCTTAAAAGGACAGGGAATTACCGGGGAGCTGTTTTTT. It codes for CASSLKGQGITGELFF.

CDR3 nucleotides: TGTGCCAGCAGTTACACAGGGGTGACTAATGAAAAACTGTTTTTT. Translation gives CASSYTGVTNEKLFF. V is TRBV6-5 and J is TRBJ1-4; 7 nucleotides agree with TRBD1. From germline, CDR1 is MNHEY and CDR2 SVGAGI. The CDR3 covers 15 residues. J gave up 2 bases and V 2 bases, and 2 bases lay outside the gene matches.

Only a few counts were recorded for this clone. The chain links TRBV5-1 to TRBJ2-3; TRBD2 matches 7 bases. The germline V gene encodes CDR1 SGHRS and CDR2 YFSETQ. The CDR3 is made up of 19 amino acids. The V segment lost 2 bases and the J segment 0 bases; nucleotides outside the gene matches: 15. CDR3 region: CASSFREILLATSTDTQYF. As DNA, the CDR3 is TGCGCCAGCAGCTTCAGGGAAATCCTACTAGCGACTAGCACAGATACGCAGTATTTT.

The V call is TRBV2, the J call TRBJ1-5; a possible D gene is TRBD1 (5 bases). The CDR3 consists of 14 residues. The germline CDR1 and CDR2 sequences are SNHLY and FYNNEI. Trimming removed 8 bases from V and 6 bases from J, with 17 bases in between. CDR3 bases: TGTGCCAGCGATTTGGGGTTGGGGGTTCAGCCCCAGCATTTT. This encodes CASDLGLGVQPQHF. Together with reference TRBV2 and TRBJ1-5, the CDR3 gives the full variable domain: EPEVTQTPSHQVTQMGQEVILRCVPISNHLYFYWYRQILGQKVEFLVSFYNNEISEKSEIFDDQFSVERPDGSNFTLKIRSTKLEDSAMYFCASDLGLGVQPQHFGDGTRLSIL.

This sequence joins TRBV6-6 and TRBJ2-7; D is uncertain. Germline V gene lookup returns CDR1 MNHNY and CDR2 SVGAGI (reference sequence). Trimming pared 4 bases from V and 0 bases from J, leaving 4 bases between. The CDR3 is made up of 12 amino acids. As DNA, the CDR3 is TGTGCCAGCAGTTCAGTCTCCTACGAGCAGTACTTC. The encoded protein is CASSSVSYEQYF.

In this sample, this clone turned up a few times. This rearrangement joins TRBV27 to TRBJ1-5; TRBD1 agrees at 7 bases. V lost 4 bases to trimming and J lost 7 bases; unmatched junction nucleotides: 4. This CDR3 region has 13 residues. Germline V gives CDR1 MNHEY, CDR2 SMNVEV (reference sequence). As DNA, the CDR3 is TGTGCCAGCAGTTCACGACAGGGCCAGCCCCAGCATTTT. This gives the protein CASSSRQGQPQHF.

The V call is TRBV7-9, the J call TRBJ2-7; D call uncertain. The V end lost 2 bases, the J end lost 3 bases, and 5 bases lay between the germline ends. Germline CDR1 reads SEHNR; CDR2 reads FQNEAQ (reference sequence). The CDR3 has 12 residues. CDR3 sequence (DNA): TGTGCCAGCAGCTTAAACAGCTACGAGCAGTACTTC. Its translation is CASSLNSYEQYF.

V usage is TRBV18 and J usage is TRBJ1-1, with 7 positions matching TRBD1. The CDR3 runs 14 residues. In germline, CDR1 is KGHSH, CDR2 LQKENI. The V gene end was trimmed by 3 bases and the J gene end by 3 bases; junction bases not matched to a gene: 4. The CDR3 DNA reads TGTGCCAGCTCACCTTACAGGGGTGACACTGAAGCTTTCTTT. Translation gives CASSPYRGDTEAFF.

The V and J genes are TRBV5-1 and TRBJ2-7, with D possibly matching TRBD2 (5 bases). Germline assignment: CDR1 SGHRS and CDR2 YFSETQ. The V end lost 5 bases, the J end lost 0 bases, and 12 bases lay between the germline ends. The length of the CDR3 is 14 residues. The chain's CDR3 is CASSIGGVSYEQYF. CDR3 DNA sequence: TGCGCCAGCAGTATTGGAGGCGTCTCCTACGAGCAGTACTTC.

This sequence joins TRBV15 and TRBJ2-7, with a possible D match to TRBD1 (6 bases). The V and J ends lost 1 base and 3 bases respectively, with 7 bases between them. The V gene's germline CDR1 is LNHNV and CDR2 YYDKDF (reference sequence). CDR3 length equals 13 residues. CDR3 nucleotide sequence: TGTGCCACCAGCAGAGGACAGGACTACGAGCAGTACTTC. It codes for CATSRGQDYEQYF.

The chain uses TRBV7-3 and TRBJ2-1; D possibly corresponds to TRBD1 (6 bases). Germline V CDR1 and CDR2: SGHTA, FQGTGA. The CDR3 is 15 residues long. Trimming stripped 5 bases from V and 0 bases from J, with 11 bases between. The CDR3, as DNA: TGTGCCAGCAGCCCGGACAGTAGCTCCTACAATGAGCAGTTCTTC. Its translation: CASSPDSSSYNEQFF.

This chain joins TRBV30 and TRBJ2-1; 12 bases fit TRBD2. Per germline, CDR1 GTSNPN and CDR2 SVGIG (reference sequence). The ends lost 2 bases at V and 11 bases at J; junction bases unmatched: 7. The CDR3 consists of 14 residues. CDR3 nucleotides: TGTGCCTGGAGTCTAGCGGGAGGGGGTATACAGCAGTTCTTC. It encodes CAWSLAGGGIQQFF.